The next 20 T cell receptor beta chains were all read from a single sample in a study of T cell repertoires in cytomegalovirus infection. TCRdb re-called the reads with MiXCR, one entry per CDR3 protein. Among fewer than 400,000 distinct CDR3 sequences, 15% to 20% were seen once, and the ten largest hold around 9.3%. Sequencing input: PBMCs. The source of these receptors is a human donor in good health (CMV status not recorded). Some clones in this sample may be carry-over from other donors' samples.

This clonotype was counted many times. The rearrangement joins TRBV7-2 to TRBJ1-1, with a possible D match to TRBD1 (5 bases). CDR1 and CDR2 (germline): SGHTA, FQGNSA. This CDR3 has 13 amino acids. Trimming cost V 1 base and J 8 bases, with 11 bases left between them. The CDR3 region has the DNA TGTGCCAGCAGCTTAGTTTGGGGGGAGGAAGCTTTCTTT. Its translation is CASSLVWGEEAFF. Based on the CDR3 plus reference TRBV7-2 and TRBJ1-1, the full variable domain is GAGVSQSPSNKVTEKGKDVELRCDPISGHTALYWYRQSLGQGLEFLIYFQGNSAPDKSGLPSDRFSAERTGGSVSTLTIQRTQQEDSAVYLCASSLVWGEEAFFGQGTRLTVV.

This clonotype was observed many times. This chain joins TRBV28 and TRBJ1-1; TRBD1 might be the D (5 bases). This CDR3 is 14 amino acids long. CDR1 MDHEN and CDR2 SYDVKM come from the germline V gene. Trimming removed 6 bases at V and 3 bases at J, with 14 bases between. CDR3 coding DNA: TGTGCCAGCAGCCTCAGGACACCCTACACTGAAGCTTTCTTT. Amino acids: CASSLRTPYTEAFF.

This clonotype was seen a few times. The CDR3 protein is CASSRGAGAYYEQYF. CDR3 bases: TGTGCCAGCAGCAGGGGTGCGGGGGCGTACTACGAGCAGTACTTC. The chain couples TRBV7-9 to TRBJ2-7; maybe TRBD2 (7 bases). The CDR3 spans 15 residues. The V gene lost 5 bases and the J gene lost 3 bases, with 17 bases spanning the gap. Germline CDR1 reads SEHNR; CDR2 reads FQNEAQ (reference sequence).

This clonotype was counted at least ten times. The V and J genes are TRBV4-1 and TRBJ2-7; the D is unclear. V was pared by 4 bases and J by 2 bases, with 15 bases between. This CDR3 contains 15 residues. Germline V lookup: CDR1 MGHRA, CDR2 YSYEKL. The CDR3 reads CASSLTGSPAYEQYF. The CDR3 coding sequence is TGCGCCAGCAGCCTGACCGGGTCTCCAGCCTACGAGCAGTACTTC.

This clonotype has a handful of counts. The chain uses TRBV6-6 and TRBJ1-6; unclear D gene. Trimming shortened V by 2 bases and J by 7 bases, and 6 bases separated the two germline ends. Germline V CDR1 and CDR2: MNHNY, SVGAGI (reference sequence). This CDR3 is built from 13 residues. CDR3 DNA sequence: TGTGCCAGCAGTTACGGGAAGAATTCACCCCTCCACTTT. This sequence encodes CASSYGKNSPLHF.

The chain combines TRBV20-1 with TRBJ2-3; the match to TRBD2 covers 9 bases. With V trimmed by 1 base and J by 4 bases, 15 bases remained unmatched. CDR1 and CDR2 (germline): DFQATT, SNEGSKA (reference sequence). CDR3 size: 18 residues. The CDR3 is CSARGFSGSASLADTQYF. As DNA, the CDR3 is TGCAGTGCTAGAGGATTTAGCGGGAGCGCGTCTCTGGCAGATACGCAGTATTTT.

J is TRBJ2-2 and V is TRBV11-2; D may correspond to TRBD1 or TRBD2 (5 bases each). The V gene lost 5 bases and the J gene lost 5 bases, with 15 bases spanning the gap. Germline CDR1 SGHAT, CDR2 FQNNGV. The CDR3 totals 15 residues. For the CDR3, the DNA is TGTGCCAGCAGCCAGTGGGGGAGCCGGACCGGGGAGCTGTTTTTT. Amino acid sequence: CASSQWGSRTGELFF.

A few counts support this clonotype. J is TRBJ2-7 and V is TRBV19, with a tentative D call TRBD1 (6 bases). Germline CDR1 is LNHDA and CDR2 is SQIVND (reference sequence). V lost 0 bases and J 2 bases, leaving 14 bases between the germline ends. The CDR3 extends over 16 amino acids. CDR3 coding DNA: TGTGCCAGTAGTATAGAGATACGGACAGTCCCCTACGAGCAGTACTTC. Translated, it gives CASSIEIRTVPYEQYF.

There are a few counts of this clonotype. The chain joins TRBV12-5 to TRBJ1-2; no reliable D call. The CDR3 has 14 residues. CDR1 is LGHNT, CDR2 FRNRAP, per germline. Trimming removed 4 bases at V and 2 bases at J, with 11 bases between. In DNA form, the CDR3 reads TGTGCTAGTGGTTCCCCAATGCAGAACTATGGCTACACCTTC. Amino acid sequence: CASGSPMQNYGYTF. Drawing the rest from reference TRBV12-5 and TRBJ1-2, the complete variable domain is DARVTQTPRHKVTEMGQEVTMRCQPILGHNTVFWYRQTMMQGLELLAYFRNRAPLDDSGMPKDRFSAEMPDATLATLKIQPSEPRDSAVYFCASGSPMQNYGYTFGSGTRLTVV.

This CDR3 reads CSVEGTTPDGELFF. The CDR3 nucleotides read TGCAGCGTTGAAGGGACTACCCCGGACGGGGAGCTGTTTTTT. The rearrangement joins TRBV29-1 to TRBJ2-2, with D perhaps TRBD2 (6 bases). Germline CDR1 reads SQVTM; CDR2 reads ANQGSEA. CDR3 length equals 14 residues. Trimming removed 1 base at V and 7 bases at J, with 13 bases between.

The V and J genes are TRBV5-1 and TRBJ2-7; TRBD2 matches 7 bases. CDR1 and CDR2 (germline): SGHRS, YFSETQ. This CDR3 spans 15 amino acids. V was clipped by 0 bases and J by 2 bases; unmatched bases: 5. The CDR3 region is CASSLEASGAYEQYF. The CDR3 coding sequence is TGCGCCAGCAGCTTGGAGGCTAGCGGTGCCTACGAGCAGTACTTC.

The V gene is TRBV4-3, the J gene TRBJ2-7; 12 bases align to TRBD2. The CDR3 contains 16 residues. With 0 bases clipped from V and 4 bases from J, the junction kept 4 bases outside the gene matches. The germline gives CDR1 LGHNA, CDR2 YSLEER. The CDR3 sequence is CASSQDSTSGSYEQYF. The CDR3 bases are TGCGCCAGCAGCCAAGATTCGACTAGCGGGAGTTACGAGCAGTACTTC.

The chain recombines TRBV4-1 with TRBJ1-4; the D is unclear. V was pared by 8 bases and J by 0 bases, with 10 bases between. The CDR3 is 14 amino acids. CDR1 is MGHRA and CDR2 is YSYEKL in the germline V gene. CDR3 region: CASGPAATNEKLFF. CDR3 DNA sequence: TGCGCCAGCGGACCCGCTGCAACTAATGAAAAACTGTTTTTT.

This clonotype was counted between two and nine times. V is TRBV20-1 and J is TRBJ2-3, with 8 bases aligning to TRBD1. Per the germline V gene, CDR1 is DFQATT and CDR2 is SNEGSKA (reference sequence). The CDR3 is 14 residues long. J gave up 6 bases and V 1 base, and 6 bases lay outside the gene matches. CDR3 in DNA: TGCAGTGCTAGAGGACCTCAGGGGGCTGATACGCAGTATTTT. This codes for CSARGPQGADTQYF.

This clonotype has a handful of counts. This sequence joins TRBV4-3 and TRBJ1-4; D might be TRBD1 (6 bases). CDR3 length: 13 residues. The V end lost 6 bases, the J end lost 11 bases, and 16 bases lay between the germline ends. CDR1 is LGHNA and CDR2 is YSLEER in the germline V gene. CDR3 protein: CASRQGFQEKLFF. The CDR3 region has the DNA TGCGCCAGCAGGCAGGGGTTTCAGGAGAAACTGTTTTTT.

This chain connects TRBV3-1 to TRBJ1-1, with D possibly TRBD1 on 6 matching bases. The CDR3 totals 13 residues. CDR1 and CDR2 from the germline V gene are LGHDT and YNNKEL (reference sequence). Trimming shortened V by 4 bases and J by 9 bases, and 15 bases separated the two germline ends. The chain's CDR3 is CASSLGGLQKAFF. CDR3 DNA sequence: TGTGCCAGCAGCCTGGGGGGGCTTCAGAAAGCTTTCTTT.

This clonotype was observed many times. V usage is TRBV28 and J usage is TRBJ1-2, with unresolved D. CDR1 and CDR2 from the germline V gene are MDHEN and SYDVKM. This CDR3 has 14 residues. V shed 1 base and J shed 1 base, with 7 bases lying between them. CDR3 residues: CASSLLGSNYGYTF. For the CDR3, the DNA is TGTGCCAGCAGTTTATTGGGCAGTAACTATGGCTACACCTTC.

This clonotype has at least ten counts. This chain joins TRBV7-2 and TRBJ2-3, with 11 bases aligning to TRBD1. J gave up 2 bases and V 0 bases, and 1 base lay outside the gene matches. The CDR3 covers 16 residues. The germline gives CDR1 SGHTA, CDR2 FQGNSA. Written as DNA, the CDR3 is TGTGCCAGCAGCTTAGCTGGACAGGGGGCCACAGATACGCAGTATTTT. Protein: CASSLAGQGATDTQYF.

In its sample, this clonotype was seen many times. The chain recombines TRBV12-3 or TRBV12-4 with TRBJ1-1; 9 positions match TRBD1. This CDR3 has 19 residues. The V segment lost 6 bases and the J segment 0 bases; nucleotides outside the gene matches: 17. CDR3 nucleotide sequence: TGTGCCAGCAGCAAACTGGACAGGGGAGGTATGGGGATGAACACTGAAGCTTTCTTT. It specifies CASSKLDRGGMGMNTEAFF.

There are many counts of this clonotype. The chain employs TRBV7-8 and TRBJ1-1, with no clear D. The CDR3 has 13 residues. V dropped 5 bases and J dropped 1 base, with 8 bases sitting between them. Germline V gene sequence: CDR1 SGHVS, CDR2 FQNEAQ. In DNA form, the CDR3 reads TGTGCCAGCAGCACGGACGGGAACACTGAAGCTTTCTTT. Translation gives CASSTDGNTEAFF.